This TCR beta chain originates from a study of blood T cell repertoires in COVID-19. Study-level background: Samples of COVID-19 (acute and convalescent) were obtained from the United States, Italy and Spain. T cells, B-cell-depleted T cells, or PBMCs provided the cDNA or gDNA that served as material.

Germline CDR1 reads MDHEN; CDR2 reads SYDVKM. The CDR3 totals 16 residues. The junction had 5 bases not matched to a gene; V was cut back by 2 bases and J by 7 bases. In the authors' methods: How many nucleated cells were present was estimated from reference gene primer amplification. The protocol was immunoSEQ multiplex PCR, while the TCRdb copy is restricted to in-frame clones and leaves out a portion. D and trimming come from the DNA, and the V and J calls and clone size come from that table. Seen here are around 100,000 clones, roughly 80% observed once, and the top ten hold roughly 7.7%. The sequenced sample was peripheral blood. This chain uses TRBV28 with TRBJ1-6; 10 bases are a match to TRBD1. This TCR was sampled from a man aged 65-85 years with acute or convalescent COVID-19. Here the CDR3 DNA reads TGTGCCAGCAGTTTAACGTCGGGACAGGGGAATTCACCCCTCCACTTT. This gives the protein CASSLTSGQGNSPLHF.